These 24 T cell receptor beta chains share one sample of origin, sequenced in a study of blood T cells in healthy people across ages. A second PCR, run for roughly 7 to 11 cycles, used a sample-barcoded 5' primer plus a J-beta primer mix. TCRdb re-called the 5' RACE reads through MiXCR, storing one row per CDR3 protein. The data hold about 580,000 distinct CDR3 sequences, with roughly 48% observed a single time. Sequencing was carried out using blood. The origin of the receptors is a man older than 75 in good health.

The V and J genes are TRBV10-3 and TRBJ2-7; tentatively, D is TRBD1 (5 bases). Trimming stripped 1 base from V and 3 bases from J, with 13 bases between. The CDR3 runs 15 residues. Per the germline V gene, CDR1 is ENHRY and CDR2 is SYGVKD. Here the CDR3 reads CAISEYRGTIYEQYF. The DNA for the CDR3 is TGTGCCATCAGTGAGTATAGGGGTACGATCTACGAGCAGTACTTC.

This clonotype was seen once. This sequence joins TRBV20-1 and TRBJ2-1; D may match TRBD1 or TRBD2 (5 bases each). This CDR3 region has 15 residues. Between the trimmed V and J ends, which lost 3 bases and 8 bases, there was a span of 20 bases. Germline CDR1 and CDR2: DFQATT and SNEGSKA (reference sequence). CDR3 amino acids: CSARRLPRDQDEQFF. The CDR3 nucleotides read TGCAGTGCTAGGAGACTACCCCGGGACCAGGATGAGCAGTTCTTC.

This clonotype was observed at least ten times. The chain links TRBV29-1 to TRBJ2-1; no clear D. The CDR3 spans 11 residues. Per the germline V gene, CDR1 is SQVTM and CDR2 is ANQGSEA. The germline V and J ends were trimmed by 7 bases and 12 bases, with 16 bases remaining between them. The CDR3 is CSAVIGKGQFF. DNA of the CDR3: TGCAGCGCGGTGATTGGGAAGGGGCAGTTCTTC.

The genes are TRBV18 and TRBJ2-5; D gene unclear. The V end lost 1 base, the J end lost 4 bases, and 10 bases lay between the germline ends. Germline CDR1 reads KGHSH; CDR2 reads LQKENI. The CDR3 is made up of 14 amino acids. CDR3 sequence reads: CASSPLRVAETQYF. The CDR3 bases are TGTGCCAGCTCACCACTAAGGGTGGCAGAGACCCAGTACTTC.

This chain links TRBV10-3 with TRBJ1-5; D not certain. CDR1 ENHRY and CDR2 SYGVKD come from the germline V gene. Trimming cost V 4 bases and J 2 bases, with 15 bases left between them. This CDR3 is 16 amino acids long. CDR3 nucleotide sequence: TGTGCCATCAGTGGCGGCGGGGATCGCGGCAATCAGCCCCAGCATTTT. Protein product: CAISGGGDRGNQPQHF.

The V call is TRBV27, the J call TRBJ2-1; a weak D match, TRBD2 (6 bases). Germline V lookup: CDR1 MNHEY, CDR2 SMNVEV (reference sequence). CDR3 length equals 15 residues. Between the trimmed V and J ends, which lost 10 bases and 8 bases, there was a span of 24 bases. The CDR3 spells CAIRPRLATQDEQFF. The CDR3 DNA is TGTGCCATACGACCCCGTCTAGCGACACAGGATGAGCAGTTCTTC.

The V gene is TRBV20-1, the J gene TRBJ2-1; D remains unclear. Trimming stripped 0 bases from V and 0 bases from J, with 9 bases between. Germline values: CDR1 DFQATT, CDR2 SNEGSKA (reference sequence). This CDR3 has 15 residues. The CDR3 bases are TGCAGTGCTAGAGATCCACGGAGCTCCTACAATGAGCAGTTCTTC. Amino acids: CSARDPRSSYNEQFF.

The J gene is TRBJ2-7, the V gene TRBV28, with unresolved D. This CDR3 region has 16 residues. Germline V gene data show CDR1 as MDHEN and CDR2 as SYDVKM. Trimming stripped 2 bases from V and 0 bases from J, with 14 bases between. In nucleotides, the CDR3 is TGTGCCAGCAGTTTACGCCCAGGCAGGAACTCCTACGAGCAGTACTTC. Translating gives CASSLRPGRNSYEQYF.

This clonotype was seen a handful of times. The chain joins TRBV2 to TRBJ2-6; D is uncertain. CDR1 is SNHLY and CDR2 is FYNNEI in the germline V gene. The CDR3 is made up of 15 amino acids. Trimming shortened V by 4 bases and J by 4 bases, and 11 bases separated the two germline ends. CDR3 sequence reads: CASSARNPGANVLTF. The DNA for the CDR3 is TGTGCCAGCAGTGCAAGAAACCCAGGGGCCAACGTCCTGACTTTC.

V gene TRBV11-1 combines with J gene TRBJ2-6, with D uncertain. This CDR3 is built from 15 residues. The germline V gene encodes CDR1 SGHAT and CDR2 FQDESV (reference sequence). The V end was cut by 0 bases, the J end by 1 base, with 4 bases between. CDR3 in DNA: TGTGCCAGCAGCTTAGCCGATTCTGGGGCCAACGTCCTGACTTTC. Residues: CASSLADSGANVLTF.

This clonotype has only a few counts. The chain carries TRBV24-1 and TRBJ2-1; TRBD2 aligns across 8 bases. Per the germline V gene, CDR1 is KGHDR and CDR2 is SFDVKD. The CDR3 is 14 residues long. The V and J ends lost 6 bases and 5 bases, in that order; junction bases with no gene match: 5. In DNA form, the CDR3 reads TGTGCCACCAGTCCAGCGGGGGCCCACAATGAGCAGTTCTTC. Translating it yields CATSPAGAHNEQFF.

This clonotype was picked up a small number of times. This chain joins TRBV4-3 and TRBJ2-5, with D maybe TRBD1 (5 bases). Trimming shortened V by 4 bases and J by 6 bases, and 15 bases separated the two germline ends. The CDR3 loop spans 14 amino acids. Per germline, CDR1 LGHNA and CDR2 YSLEER. CDR3 sequence (DNA): TGCGCCAGCAGCCCGAGAGGTGGGGCCCAGACCCAGTACTTC. Protein: CASSPRGGAQTQYF.

This clonotype turned up a few times. Its ends do not fully match the called genes, so a read error is possible. V is TRBV7-2 and J is TRBJ2-1; 9 bases fit TRBD1. The length of the CDR3 is 15 residues. CDR1 is SGHTA, CDR2 FQGNSA, per germline. The chain's CDR3 is CVSSPWTGEYNEQFF. The CDR3 bases are TGTGTCAGCAGCCCTTGGACAGGGGAGTACAATGAGCAGTTCTTC.

The chain is built from TRBV12-3 or TRBV12-4 and TRBJ1-1; TRBD1 aligns across 7 bases. The CDR3 extends over 13 amino acids. The V gene end was trimmed by 6 bases and the J gene end by 11 bases; junction bases not matched to a gene: 12. The CDR3 nucleotides read TGTGCCAGCAGCCGGACCGAGACAGGGTTGGCTTTCTTT. This sequence encodes CASSRTETGLAFF.

The chain links TRBV3-1 to TRBJ1-5, with D maybe TRBD1 (5 bases). V shed 2 bases and J shed 0 bases, with 11 bases lying between them. CDR3 length: 16 residues. Looked up from germline, CDR1 is LGHDT and CDR2 is YNNKEL (reference sequence). CDR3 bases: TGTGCCAGCAGCCAAACAACGGGGCATAGCAATCAGCCCCAGCATTTT. Translated, it gives CASSQTTGHSNQPQHF.

The V gene is TRBV7-3, the J gene TRBJ2-1; tentatively, D is TRBD1 or TRBD2 (5 bases each). The ends were cut back, 1 base at V and 5 bases at J, with 12 bases in the middle. CDR1 is SGHTA, CDR2 FQGTGA, per germline. This CDR3 contains 15 residues. This CDR3 reads CASSLRGSSDNEQFF. CDR3 nucleotides: TGTGCCAGCAGCTTAAGGGGGAGTTCGGACAATGAGCAGTTCTTC.

The chain carries TRBV7-9 and TRBJ2-7; TRBD2 agrees at 9 bases. Germline values: CDR1 SEHNR, CDR2 FQNEAQ (reference sequence). The CDR3 is 14 amino acids. Trimming removed 7 bases from V and 2 bases from J; junction bases left unmatched: 6. CDR3: CASMRGGVAYEQYF. In DNA form, the CDR3 reads TGTGCCAGCATGCGGGGGGGAGTAGCCTACGAGCAGTACTTC.

J is TRBJ1-1 and V is TRBV7-9; D is uncertain. The germline V gene has CDR1 SEHNR and CDR2 FQNEAQ (reference sequence). The ends were cut back, 5 bases at V and 6 bases at J, with 22 bases in the middle. This CDR3 region has 16 residues. Here the CDR3 reads CASSGQRASADAEAFF. The CDR3 DNA follows: TGTGCCAGCAGCGGTCAACGGGCCTCAGCGGACGCTGAAGCTTTCTTT. Together with reference TRBV7-9 and TRBJ1-1, the CDR3 gives the full variable domain: DTGVSQNPRHKITKRGQNVTFRCDPISEHNRLYWYRQTLGQGPEFLTYFQNEAQLEKSRLLSDRFSAERPKGSFSTLEIQRTEQGDSAMYLCASSGQRASADAEAFFGQGTRLTVV.

V is TRBV7-9 and J is TRBJ2-7; tentative D call: TRBD1 (5 bases). V was pared by 1 base and J by 2 bases, with 12 bases between. This CDR3 comprises 15 residues. From germline, CDR1 is SEHNR and CDR2 FQNEAQ (reference sequence). CDR3 sequence: CASSLGPQGTYEQYF. The CDR3 nucleotides read TGTGCCAGCAGCTTAGGACCGCAGGGAACCTACGAGCAGTACTTC.

This clonotype was picked up a small number of times. The chain combines TRBV7-9 with TRBJ2-7; D unresolved. Trimming removed 2 bases at V and 7 bases at J, with 6 bases between. This CDR3 contains 11 residues. From germline, CDR1 is SEHNR and CDR2 FQNEAQ (reference sequence). In DNA form, the CDR3 reads TGTGCCAGCAGCTTATGGGAAGAGCAGTACTTC. Amino acids: CASSLWEEQYF.

The chain carries TRBV6-2 or TRBV6-3 and TRBJ2-1, with TRBD1 identical over 10 bases. The better agreement between TRBJ2-7 and the DNA end casts doubt on the J call. Germline lookup yields CDR1 MNHEY and CDR2 SVGEGT. CDR3 length equals 20 residues. CDR3 in DNA: TGTGCCAGCAGTTGGCCCGCCGGGACAGGGGTTACAAGCTCCTACAATGAGCAGTACTTC. Residues: CASSWPAGTGVTSSYNEQYF.

The chain combines TRBV4-3 with TRBJ1-2; D is undetermined. Germline V CDR1 and CDR2: LGHNA, YSLEER. Trimming removed 1 base from V and 6 bases from J, with 18 bases in between. The CDR3 is made up of 16 amino acids. In DNA form, the CDR3 reads TGCGCCAGCAGCCAAGTCCGCCAGCGGTCGTGGGATGGCTACACCTTC. Amino acids: CASSQVRQRSWDGYTF.

The chain is built from TRBV20-1 and TRBJ2-3, with D perhaps TRBD1 or TRBD2 (5 bases each). Germline-derived CDR1 and CDR2 are DFQATT and SNEGSKA (reference sequence). The CDR3 length is 14 residues. V was pared by 2 bases and J by 4 bases, with 13 bases between. The CDR3 DNA reads as TGCAGTGCTAGACCCGGGACCAGTCCAGATACGCAGTATTTT. Amino acid sequence: CSARPGTSPDTQYF.

As regards this clonotype: This may arise from a read error, as a much more abundant clone is one base away. This chain joins TRBV7-9 and TRBJ2-7; possible D gene TRBD2, 6 bases. Looked up from germline, CDR1 is SEHNR and CDR2 is FQNEAQ (reference sequence). The CDR3 sequence is 13 residues long. Trimming left V 5 bases short and J 5 bases short, with 13 bases between. Written as DNA, the CDR3 is TGTGCCAGCAGCGGGGACTTTTCCAACGAGCAGTACTTC. This translates into CASSGDFSNEQYF.